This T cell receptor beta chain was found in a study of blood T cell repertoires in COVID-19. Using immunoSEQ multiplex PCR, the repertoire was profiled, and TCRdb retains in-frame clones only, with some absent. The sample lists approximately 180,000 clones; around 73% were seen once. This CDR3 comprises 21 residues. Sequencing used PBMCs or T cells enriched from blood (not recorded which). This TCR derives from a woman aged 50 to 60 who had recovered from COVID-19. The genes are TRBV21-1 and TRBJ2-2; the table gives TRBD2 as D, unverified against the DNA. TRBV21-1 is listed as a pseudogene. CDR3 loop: CASSKDPRGLAVPMGTGELFF. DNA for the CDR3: TGTGCCAGCAGCAAAGACCCCCGTGGACTAGCGGTACCGATGGGCACCGGGGAGCTGTTTTTT.